The source of this T cell receptor beta chain is a study of human versus mouse CDR3 diversity and MHC coevolution (dated by TCRdb to 2016 to 2017). Regarding the research as a whole: According to reports, the immunoSEQ assay detects one in 200,000 T cells and minimizes multiplex PCR amplification bias. Across mouse and human samples, the number of valid reads per sample ranged from about 5.5 x 10^6 to 1.7 x 10^7. Human naive CD4 T cell repertoires served as a reference for TCR selection on multiple MHC II alleles, compared against human-TCR-locus transgenic mice with single MHC II. The human cohort comprised three healthy volunteer blood donors, one aged 30 to 40, one aged 40 to 50 and one aged 60 to 69 at collection. Broad study findings and their caveats: On average, humans had more CDR3 deletions and insertions than mice, indicating greater exonuclease and TdT activity. Among all compared groups, most of the three human donors had the lowest clonal inequality scores. The largest TCR beta repertoire, around 1.7 million clonotypes, was estimated by iCHAO1 for humans, a finding likely attributable to selection by multiple MHC II molecules. Repertoire diversity was not considered directly comparable between humans and mice because human T cells were selected on a handful of MHC II alleles.

In the case of this clone: This receptor's antigen is unknown. No base qualities exist here, and no much larger clone lies one base off it.

Fluorescence-activated cell sorting was used to isolate naive CD4 T cells, defined as CD45RO-negative and CD62L-positive, from PBMCs. Approximately 50 ml of fresh peripheral blood was collected from each donor, and PBMCs were isolated by Ficoll density centrifugation. Cells were sorted on a FACSAria III instrument, and every sample had a purity above 90%. Reading the germline V gene (reference sequence) gives CDR1 SGHKS and CDR2 YYEKEE. The CDR3 runs 17 residues from the cysteine to the phenylalanine. CDR3 DNA is the only sequence kept; it has 51 bases, read in frame from the first base. The QIAGEN blood and tissue kit was used to extract genomic DNA from the sorted cells, and that DNA was then quantified on a NanoDrop 1000. TCR alpha and beta chains were deep sequenced and quantified on the immunoSEQ platform using multiplex PCR of genomic DNA. The source study handled its data this way. IMGT gene and region definitions were used for annotation of the TCR sequences. As a stand-in for the preselection repertoire, out-of-frame rearrangements were used and set against in-frame clonotypes. To estimate repertoire size, the study used the iCHAO1 estimator that comes with the immunoSEQ platform. A Gini index, which is based on the Lorenz curve, was applied to in-frame amino acid clonotypes to measure clonal inequality. The intersect function of the R package tcR was used to count shared clonotypes, and the Jaccard index was used to score similarity. V, J and V-J usage frequencies went into a principal component analysis run with the R prcomp function, with no normalization applied. TCRdb took over this immuneACCESS table, retaining in-frame rearrangements with V and J assigned. Such tables are incomplete; in checked studies, under half of the missing clones stem from an unresolved V gene, and the remainder is unexplained. The V and J calls and clone size come from that table; D and trimming were worked out from the DNA. Recorded for this sample are about 60,000 clones; around 94% of them occurred a single time. The top ten clonotypes cover about 19% of the sample.

The sequencing input was naive CD4+ T cells from blood. Read against the paper, the sample's cell subset or site label means: CD45RO-negative CD62L-positive naive CD4 T cells. This clonotype was obtained from a person between 55 and 69 years old in good health. The rearrangement joined TRBV5-5 to TRBJ2-5, with TRBD1 matching 10 junction bases. The DNA end lines up better with TRBJ2-7; the J call may be wrong. Here is the DNA: TGTGCCAGCAGCAACCACCCCCCGGGACAGGGGATCGACGAGCAGTACTTC. It specifies CASSNHPPGQGIDEQYF.